This entry lists 5 T cell receptor beta chains sequenced from one sample in a study of lymphopenia after photon versus proton radiotherapy. Some clones are missing from TCRdb's copy, which holds only in-frame ones; the method was immunoSEQ multiplex PCR. The profile shows tens of thousands of clones, roughly 91% of them singletons. This sample comprised peripheral blood, obtained from a patient treated with photon-based radiotherapy. The receptors originated from a woman aged 65 to 85 with pancreatic cancer.

The V call is TRBV11-1, the J call TRBJ2-3; D call uncertain. V lost 3 bases, J lost 0 bases, and 10 bases lay in between. CDR1 is SGHAT, CDR2 FQDESV, per germline (reference sequence). The CDR3 covers 15 residues. Here the CDR3 reads CASSLGPRSTDTQYF. CDR3 in DNA: TGTGCCAGCAGCTTGGGTCCACGTAGCACAGATACGCAGTATTTT.

This clone has more than one count but fewer than ten. This chain joins TRBV5-1 and TRBJ2-1; 7 bases match TRBD1. This CDR3 is 15 amino acids long. The germline CDR1 and CDR2 sequences are SGHRS and YFSETQ. Unmatched junction bases numbered 11, after V lost 2 bases and J lost 9 bases. CDR3 DNA sequence: TGCGCCAGCAGCTTTTTAGGGGGCGAAAACTCTGAGCAGTTCTTC. Protein: CASSFLGGENSEQFF.

This clone appeared a single time. J is TRBJ2-2 and V is TRBV5-1, with 10 bases aligning to TRBD1. This CDR3 is built from 15 residues. From germline, CDR1 is SGHRS and CDR2 YFSETQ. V trimming: 4 bases; J trimming: 5 bases; junction bases outside the gene matches: 5. CDR3 DNA: TGCGCCAGCAGCAGAGGACAGGGGGAGACCGGGGAGCTGTTTTTT. Protein: CASSRGQGETGELFF.

The chain is built from TRBV6-1 and TRBJ2-7, with 7 nucleotides matching TRBD2. The CDR3 runs to 13 residues. Germline assignment: CDR1 MNHNS and CDR2 SASEGT. With 6 bases clipped from V and 6 bases from J, the junction kept 8 bases outside the gene matches. Here the CDR3 reads CASRTGLLGEQYF. As DNA, the CDR3 is TGTGCCAGCAGGACGGGACTACTCGGCGAGCAGTACTTC.

V usage is TRBV2 and J usage is TRBJ2-1, with TRBD1 identical over 9 bases. This CDR3 comprises 12 residues. Germline CDR1 is SNHLY and CDR2 is FYNNEI. Germline trimming cut 7 bases from V and 10 bases from J; bases unmatched to any gene: 5. The CDR3 reads CASNRGQSEQFF. In nucleotides, the CDR3 is TGTGCCAGCAACAGGGGGCAGTCCGAGCAGTTCTTC. Full variable domain (outside the CDR3, taken from reference TRBV2 and TRBJ2-1): EPEVTQTPSHQVTQMGQEVILRCVPISNHLYFYWYRQILGQKVEFLVSFYNNEISEKSEIFDDQFSVERPDGSNFTLKIRSTKLEDSAMYFCASNRGQSEQFFGPGTRLTVL.